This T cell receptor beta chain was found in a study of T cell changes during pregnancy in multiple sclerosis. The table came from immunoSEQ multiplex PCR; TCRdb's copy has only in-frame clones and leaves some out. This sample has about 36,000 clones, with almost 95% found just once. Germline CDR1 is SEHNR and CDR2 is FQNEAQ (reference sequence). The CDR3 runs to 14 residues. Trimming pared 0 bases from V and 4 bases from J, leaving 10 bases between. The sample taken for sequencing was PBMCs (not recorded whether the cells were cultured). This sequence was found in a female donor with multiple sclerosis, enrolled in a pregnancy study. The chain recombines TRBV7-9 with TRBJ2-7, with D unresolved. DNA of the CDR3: TGTGCCAGCAGCTTAGCCCGAGGACCTTACGAGCAGTACTTC. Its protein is CASSLARGPYEQYF.